The entry below gives a single T cell receptor (beta chain) sequence along with its context. Its antigen is currently unknown. Researchers report immunoSEQ v3.0 was run at survey level. Measured with immunoSEQ multiplex PCR; TCRdb has only the in-frame clones, and not every one. The table lists about 28,000 clones, approximately 84% of them singletons. This CDR3 region has 15 residues. The V gene lost 0 bases and the J gene lost 1 base, with 9 bases spanning the gap. Germline-derived CDR1 and CDR2 are MNHNY and SVGAGI (reference sequence). This record belongs to a study of long-term antiretroviral therapy in people with HIV. Overall study results and limits: The data indicate that diversity increased after ART but remained below transplant donor controls.

The sequence was obtained from a man aged 50-60 years with HIV. The chain combines TRBV6-6 with TRBJ1-2; D is unclear. The sequencing here drew on unsorted PBMCs, taken 2 years after starting antiretroviral therapy. CDR3 residues: CASSYSRQDNYGYTF. DNA of the CDR3: TGTGCCAGCAGTTACTCTAGGCAGGATAACTATGGCTACACCTTC.